These 16 T cell receptor beta chains share one sample of origin, sequenced in a study of OX40 agonist ivuxolimab in advanced cancers. Here immunoSEQ multiplex PCR was the method, and the copy in TCRdb shows in-frame clones only, minus some. The table includes 35,000 or so clones, roughly 82% detected once. The sample consisted of CD4+ or CD8+ T cells sorted from blood, taken in a trial of the OX40 agonist ivuxolimab. These receptors came from an adult with an advanced solid tumor such as melanoma, head and neck, liver or kidney cancer.

This chain uses TRBV9 with TRBJ1-6; tentatively, D is TRBD1 (5 bases). Germline V gene sequence: CDR1 SGDLS, CDR2 YYNGEE. This CDR3 has 15 residues. V was cut by 4 bases and J by 7 bases, with 15 bases left in between. In DNA form, the CDR3 reads TGTGCCAGCAGCCCGGAGACAGCTAAAAATTCACCCCTCCACTTT. Translated, it gives CASSPETAKNSPLHF.

The rearrangement links TRBV6-5 to TRBJ2-1, with a tentative D call TRBD1 (6 bases). V shed 7 bases and J shed 5 bases, with 12 bases lying between them. CDR1 MNHEY and CDR2 SVGAGI come from the germline V gene. The CDR3 extends over 13 amino acids. The CDR3: CASTIQGHNEQFF. The DNA for the CDR3 is TGTGCCAGCACTATACAGGGCCACAATGAGCAGTTCTTC.

The J gene is TRBJ2-3, the V gene TRBV5-1; D is possibly TRBD2 (5 bases). V lost 0 bases and J lost 2, with 7 bases in between. This CDR3 has 14 residues. CDR1 and CDR2 from the germline V gene are SGHRS and YFSETQ. As DNA, the CDR3 is TGCGCCAGCAGCTTGGTCGGGGTCACAGATACGCAGTATTTT. It translates to CASSLVGVTDTQYF. Full variable domain (rest looked up from reference TRBV5-1 and TRBJ2-3): KAGVTQTPRYLIKTRGQQVTLSCSPISGHRSVSWYQQTPGQGLQFLFEYFSETQRNKGNFPGRFSGRQFSNSRSEMNVSTLELGDSALYLCASSLVGVTDTQYFGPGTRLTVL.

This clone was detected only once. The V gene is TRBV7-8, the J gene TRBJ2-1; D might be TRBD2 (6 bases). Germline V CDR1 and CDR2: SGHVS, FQNEAQ. The CDR3 runs 15 residues. Trimming shortened V by 3 bases and J by 4 bases, and 13 bases separated the two germline ends. The CDR3 DNA reads as TGTGCCAGCAGCTTTAATGAGGGGAGGTACAATGAGCAGTTCTTC. Amino acid sequence: CASSFNEGRYNEQFF.

This sequence joins TRBV9 and TRBJ2-1; possibly TRBD1 for D (5 bases). V gave up 4 bases and J gave up 4 bases, with 18 bases separating them. Germline V gene data show CDR1 as SGDLS and CDR2 as YYNGEE. This CDR3 contains 16 residues. CDR3 protein: CASSQGPQGIYNEQFF. In DNA form, the CDR3 reads TGTGCCAGCAGCCAGGGCCCGCAGGGAATTTACAATGAGCAGTTCTTC.

The chain has TRBV28 and TRBJ2-3; 11 nucleotides line up with TRBD2. The germline V gene encodes CDR1 MDHEN and CDR2 SYDVKM. V gave up 1 base and J gave up 5 bases; unmatched junction bases: 5. This CDR3 contains 16 residues. The CDR3 protein is CASSLLTSGGQDTQYF. In DNA, the CDR3 is TGTGCCAGCAGTTTATTAACTAGCGGGGGCCAAGATACGCAGTATTTT. Complete variable domain (other parts from reference TRBV28 and TRBJ2-3): DVKVTQSSRYLVKRTGEKVFLECVQDMDHENMFWYRQDPGLGLRLIYFSYDVKMKEKGDIPEGYSVSREKKERFSLILESASTNQTSMYLCASSLLTSGGQDTQYFGPGTRLTVL.

This clone was detected only a few times. The chain couples TRBV6-6 to TRBJ2-7; weak D call: TRBD1 (5 bases). The CDR3 runs 14 residues. V lost 3 bases to trimming and J lost 2 bases, with 11 bases between them. Germline lookup yields CDR1 MNHNY and CDR2 SVGAGI (reference sequence). CDR3 sequence (DNA): TGTGCCAGCAGTTATCGACAGAGTCCCTACGAGCAGTACTTC. Its protein product is CASSYRQSPYEQYF.

The V call is TRBV5-8, the J call TRBJ2-3, with 10 bases aligning to TRBD2. This CDR3 has 16 amino acids. CDR1 is SGHTS and CDR2 is YDEGEE in the germline V gene. The V segment lost 2 bases and the J segment 7 bases; nucleotides outside the gene matches: 10. The CDR3 protein is CASSFPQLAGTNTQYF. The CDR3 DNA reads as TGTGCCAGCAGCTTTCCGCAACTAGCGGGAACAAATACGCAGTATTTT.

The chain employs TRBV13 and TRBJ2-5; D possibly corresponds to TRBD1 (6 bases). Germline V gene data show CDR1 as PRHDT and CDR2 as FYEKMQ (reference sequence). V was clipped by 4 bases and J by 2 bases, with 14 bases between them. CDR3 size: 15 residues. CDR3 in DNA: TGTGCCAGCAGCTACGCAACAGGGTCGCAAGAGACCCAGTACTTC. Translating gives CASSYATGSQETQYF.

This clone came up a few times. This rearrangement joins TRBV19 to TRBJ2-2; 7 nucleotides match TRBD2. V lost 7 bases and J lost 2; bases outside the gene matches: 10. Looked up from germline, CDR1 is LNHDA and CDR2 is SQIVND (reference sequence). The length of the CDR3 is 16 residues. In nucleotides, the CDR3 is TGTGCCAGTATAATCAGTGCGGGGGACAACACCGGGGAGCTGTTTTTT. It encodes CASIISAGDNTGELFF.

This chain links TRBV6-1 with TRBJ1-6; TRBD1 might be the D (5 bases). Germline loops: CDR1 MNHNS, CDR2 SASEGT. This CDR3 is built from 15 residues. Trimming pared 7 bases from V and 6 bases from J, leaving 16 bases between. CDR3 residues: CASNQEGQINSPLHF. CDR3 DNA: TGTGCCAGCAATCAAGAGGGGCAAATTAATTCACCCCTCCACTTT.

The gene calls are TRBV19 and TRBJ2-5, with TRBD2 as a possible D gene (7 bases). CDR1 is LNHDA and CDR2 is SQIVND in the germline V gene (reference sequence). Trimming stripped 3 bases from V and 5 bases from J, with 16 bases between. There are 15 residues in the CDR3. This CDR3 is CASSIGGQIRETQYF. CDR3 DNA: TGTGCCAGTAGTATCGGGGGGCAAATAAGGGAGACCCAGTACTTC.

This clone has more than one count but fewer than ten. V gene TRBV28 combines with J gene TRBJ1-2; D is unclear. V shed 6 bases and J shed 3 bases, with 11 bases lying between them. Germline loops: CDR1 MDHEN, CDR2 SYDVKM. The CDR3 sequence is 13 residues long. Written as DNA, the CDR3 is TGTGCCAGCAGCTTAATCCCCGACTATGGCTACACCTTC. It translates to CASSLIPDYGYTF.

The rearrangement links TRBV28 to TRBJ2-5; D not certain. The J call could be wrong; TRBJ2-7 is a better fit for the DNA end. Germline assignment: CDR1 MDHEN and CDR2 SYDVKM. There are 16 residues in the CDR3. CDR3 sequence reads: CASSFSSRAYSYEQYF. The CDR3 DNA follows: TGTGCCAGCAGTTTTTCTTCACGGGCCTACTCCTACGAGCAGTACTTC.

The chain recombines TRBV28 with TRBJ1-1, with 7 bases lining up with TRBD1. This CDR3 has 14 amino acids. V shed 6 bases and J 0 bases; nucleotides not matched to a gene: 4. Germline-derived CDR1 and CDR2 are MDHEN and SYDVKM. For the CDR3, the DNA is TGTGCCAGCAGCGCTGGGACAGTGAACACTGAAGCTTTCTTT. This gives the protein CASSAGTVNTEAFF. The full variable domain, its missing parts supplied by reference TRBV28 and TRBJ1-1, is DVKVTQSSRYLVKRTGEKVFLECVQDMDHENMFWYRQDPGLGLRLIYFSYDVKMKEKGDIPEGYSVSREKKERFSLILESASTNQTSMYLCASSAGTVNTEAFFGQGTRLTVV.

The rearrangement joins TRBV28 to TRBJ1-1, with D possibly being TRBD1 (5 bases). The CDR3 sequence is 14 residues long. Germline V gives CDR1 MDHEN, CDR2 SYDVKM. Trimming cost V 5 bases and J 2 bases, with 12 bases left between them. CDR3 coding DNA: TGTGCCAGCAGTAAGAGGGGAACAAACACTGAAGCTTTCTTT. Amino acid sequence: CASSKRGTNTEAFF.